This T cell receptor (beta chain) was captured by sequencing in a study of T-cell reconstitution after alpha-beta-depleted transplantation in children (dated by TCRdb to the mid-2010s). General notes on the study: Using TCR repertoire profiling, the study followed T-cell immune reconstitution in a quantitative way in children after TCRalphabeta/CD19-depleted allogeneic hematopoietic cell transplantation.

Taken with the paper, the label for treatment or condition translates to: allogeneic hematopoietic cell transplantation with graft depleted of TCRalphabeta T cells and CD19 B cells. The children who served as transplant recipients had been given grafts of TCRalphabeta/CD19-depleted allogeneic hematopoietic cells. General conclusions and limits of the study: In some patients, the high TCRbeta diversity seen at day 60 was put down to recipient T cells and intrathymic progenitors that had survived conditioning. Over the following months the frequencies of hyperexpanded clones went down, and after one year T-cell counts and TCRbeta diversity were mostly credited to newly produced T cells. The apparently early alphabetaT-cell count recovery about two months after transplant was reportedly dependent on only several hundred rapidly expanded clones derived from non-depleted graft cells.

In the germline V gene (reference sequence), CDR1 corresponds to PRHDT and CDR2 to FYEKMQ. Including the terminal cysteine and phenylalanine, the CDR3 comprises 15 residues. The read is trimmed to its CDR3 DNA, 45 bases read in frame from base 1. V is pruned by 4 bases and J by 3 bases, leaving 8 bases of the junction without a gene match. Libraries were constructed by PCR. The sample was run on an Illumina HiSeq 2500. TCR libraries were prepared with molecular barcoding, using unique molecular identifiers to normalize TCRbeta repertoire quantification. TCRdb's own reprocessing of the public reads used fastp at Q25 and MiXCR and kept productive beta chains. Identical CDR3 proteins give one entry, which carries the most common genes and DNA. The sample records hundreds of thousands of distinct CDR3 sequences, 20% to 30% of which are singletons. The ten largest make up about 5% of the sample. As for this clonotype: This receptor's antigen is unknown. No base quality values were provided; no much bigger clone lies one nucleotide off.

The sequence derives from a female patient aged 2-9 years who had a stem cell transplant for congenital amegakaryocytic thrombocytopenia, so the T cells may come from the graft donor. The rearrangement joined TRBV13 to TRBJ2-5; 7 junctional bases match TRBD1. Sequenced material: PBMCs, mostly from graft donor cells, taken 360 days after TCRalphabeta/CD19-depleted stem cell transplant. The CDR3 in this case is CASSSRGLGKETQYF. The DNA sequence reads TGTGCCAGCAGCTCTAGGGGGCTGGGTAAAGAGACCCAGTACTTC.